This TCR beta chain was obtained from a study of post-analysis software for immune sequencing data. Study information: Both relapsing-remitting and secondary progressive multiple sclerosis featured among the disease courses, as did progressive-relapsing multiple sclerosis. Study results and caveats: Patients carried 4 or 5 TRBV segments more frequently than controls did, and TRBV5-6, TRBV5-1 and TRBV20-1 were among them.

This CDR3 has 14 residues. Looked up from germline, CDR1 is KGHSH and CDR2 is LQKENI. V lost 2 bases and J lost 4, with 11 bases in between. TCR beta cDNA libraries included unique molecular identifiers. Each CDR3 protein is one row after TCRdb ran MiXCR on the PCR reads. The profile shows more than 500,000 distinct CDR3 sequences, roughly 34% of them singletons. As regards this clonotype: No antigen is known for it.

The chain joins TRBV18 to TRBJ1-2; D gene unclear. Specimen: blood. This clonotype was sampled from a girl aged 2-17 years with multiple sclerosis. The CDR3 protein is CASSPRRRIYGYTF. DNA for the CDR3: TGTGCCAGCTCACCAAGGCGGAGGATCTATGGCTACACCTTC.